One sample yielded the 27 T cell receptor beta chains listed below, sequenced in a study of blood T cell repertoires in COVID-19. Here immunoSEQ multiplex PCR was the method, and the copy in TCRdb shows in-frame clones only, minus some. In the table there are around 210,000 clones, roughly 85% of which are singletons. Sequencing was performed on peripheral blood. These receptors came from a man aged 50 to 59 with COVID-19, enrolled during active disease.

This chain links TRBV3-1 (or the pseudogene TRBV3-2) with TRBJ2-4; D is perhaps TRBD2 (5 bases). The CDR3 has 15 amino acids. In germline, CDR1 is LGHDT, CDR2 YNNKEL (reference sequence). V was clipped by 4 bases and J by 14 bases, with 24 bases between them. The CDR3 here is CASSRHLKGGGSKYF. Written as DNA, the CDR3 is TGTGCCAGCAGCCGCCATCTAAAAGGAGGAGGATCTAAGTACTTC.

This clone was seen once. This rearrangement joins TRBV5-5 to TRBJ1-2; 8 bases agree with TRBD1. The CDR3 length is 15 residues. CDR1 and CDR2 (germline): SGHKS, YYEKEE (reference sequence). The V gene end was trimmed by 3 bases and the J gene end by 4 bases; junction bases not matched to a gene: 8. The CDR3 region has the DNA TGTGCCAGCAGCTCGCGACAGGGGACGACCTATGGCTACACCTTC. Its translation is CASSSRQGTTYGYTF.

The chain is built from TRBV6-2 or TRBV6-3 and TRBJ2-7; D might be TRBD1 (6 bases). Trimming took off 2 bases at V and 2 bases at J, with 13 bases between the two ends. Germline CDR1 MNHEY, CDR2 SVGEGT. This CDR3 contains 15 residues. The CDR3 protein is CASSYGGHPAYEQYF. CDR3 in DNA: TGTGCCAGCAGTTACGGGGGACATCCGGCCTACGAGCAGTACTTC.

This clone was seen just once. This chain joins TRBV25-1 and TRBJ2-5, with 7 bases fitting TRBD1. Trimming removed 5 bases from V and 4 bases from J; junction bases left unmatched: 4. Germline V gene lookup returns CDR1 MGHDK and CDR2 SYGVNS. The CDR3 consists of 13 residues. In DNA, the CDR3 is TGTGCCAGCAGTAAGGGGGCGGGAGAGACCCAGTACTTC. Translated, it gives CASSKGAGETQYF.

In its sample, this clone was seen many times. The chain uses TRBV5-1 and TRBJ1-1; 7 nucleotides match TRBD1. V was pared by 4 bases and J by 6 bases, with 9 bases of the junction left unmatched. Germline assignment: CDR1 SGHRS and CDR2 YFSETQ. CDR3 size: 14 residues. In DNA, the CDR3 is TGCGCCAGCAGCACCGGACAGGTGGTCGCTGAAGCTTTCTTT. Translated, it gives CASSTGQVVAEAFF.

The chain combines TRBV5-1 with TRBJ2-2; 8 bases align to TRBD1. The V gene's germline CDR1 is SGHRS and CDR2 YFSETQ. V lost 0 bases to trimming and J lost 7 bases; unmatched junction nucleotides: 5. The CDR3 consists of 15 residues. The DNA of the CDR3 is TGCGCCAGCAGCTTGGCCTTGACAGGGGACGGGGAGCTGTTTTTT. It is translated as CASSLALTGDGELFF.

The chain couples TRBV9 to TRBJ1-2; a possible D gene is TRBD1 (5 bases). The germline V gene encodes CDR1 SGDLS and CDR2 YYNGEE. This CDR3 contains 13 residues. With 4 bases removed from V and 5 bases from J, the gap between germline ends came to 12 bases. In nucleotides, the CDR3 is TGTGCCAGCAGCTCCCAGGCAGGGTATGGCTACACCTTC. It specifies CASSSQAGYGYTF.

The gene calls are TRBV30 and TRBJ2-7; 7 bases fit TRBD1. Germline V gives CDR1 GTSNPN, CDR2 SVGIG (reference sequence). Trimming removed 5 bases from V and 3 bases from J; junction bases left unmatched: 1. This CDR3 contains 11 residues. CDR3 sequence: CAWGTVYEQYF. CDR3 DNA: TGTGCCTGGGGGACAGTCTACGAGCAGTACTTC.

The chain is built from TRBV19 and TRBJ1-1; maybe TRBD1 (6 bases). Germline V lookup: CDR1 LNHDA, CDR2 SQIVND (reference sequence). The CDR3 has 14 amino acids. V was cut by 4 bases and J by 0 bases, with 9 bases left in between. CDR3 sequence: CASSKDRMNTEAFF. In DNA form, the CDR3 reads TGTGCCAGTAGTAAGGACAGAATGAACACTGAAGCTTTCTTT.

In its sample, this clone was seen a few times. The V gene is TRBV4-1, the J gene TRBJ1-3, with no clear D. Germline CDR1 and CDR2: MGHRA and YSYEKL. Trimming shortened V by 5 bases and J by 0 bases, and 11 bases separated the two germline ends. The CDR3 is 15 residues long. The CDR3: CASSATRSSGNTIYF. CDR3 DNA sequence: TGCGCCAGCAGCGCAACTCGATCCTCTGGAAACACCATATATTTT.

The rearrangement uses TRBV6-5 and TRBJ1-1; D gene unclear. This CDR3 contains 13 residues. Germline CDR1 MNHEY, CDR2 SVGAGI. V was pared by 9 bases and J by 1 base, with 12 bases between. The CDR3 region has the DNA TGTGCCAGTACCAACGACAAGAACACTGAAGCTTTCTTT. Amino acid sequence: CASTNDKNTEAFF.

The chain combines TRBV30 with TRBJ2-7; perhaps TRBD1 as D (5 bases). The CDR3 consists of 13 residues. Germline V CDR1 and CDR2: GTSNPN, SVGIG (reference sequence). The V end was cut by 2 bases, the J end by 2 bases, with 10 bases between. CDR3 region: CAWSWGSPYEQYF. The CDR3 DNA sequence: TGTGCCTGGAGTTGGGGCAGTCCCTACGAGCAGTACTTC.

The rearrangement uses TRBV28 and TRBJ1-2, with D tentatively TRBD1 (5 bases). The CDR3 totals 16 residues. Per germline, CDR1 MDHEN and CDR2 SYDVKM. V lost 5 bases, J lost 0 bases, and 16 bases lay in between. This chain's CDR3 is CASSPHQGQANYGYTF. DNA of the CDR3: TGTGCCAGCAGTCCACATCAGGGCCAGGCTAACTATGGCTACACCTTC.

The rearrangement links TRBV5-1 to TRBJ1-2, with 9 bases that match TRBD1. The CDR3 loop spans 18 amino acids. The trim removed 4 bases at V and 7 bases at J, leaving 20 bases unmatched. Germline assignment: CDR1 SGHRS and CDR2 YFSETQ. Here the CDR3 reads CASSLEPDRGLKAGGYTF. CDR3 in DNA: TGCGCCAGCAGCCTAGAACCGGACAGGGGTTTGAAAGCTGGTGGCTACACCTTC.

The V call is TRBV5-1, the J call TRBJ2-3, with 10 bases aligning to TRBD2. This CDR3 region has 17 residues. Looked up from germline, CDR1 is SGHRS and CDR2 is YFSETQ. With V trimmed by 0 bases and J by 2 bases, 6 bases remained unmatched. CDR3 in DNA: TGCGCCAGCAGCTTGGAAGTAGCGGGGGGACCCACAGATACGCAGTATTTT. Encoded protein: CASSLEVAGGPTDTQYF.

V is TRBV2 and J is TRBJ1-2; possibly TRBD1 for D (5 bases). The CDR3 sequence is 13 residues long. Trimming shortened V by 6 bases and J by 4 bases, and 12 bases separated the two germline ends. CDR1 SNHLY and CDR2 FYNNEI come from the germline V gene. Here the CDR3 DNA reads TGTGCCAGCAGCTCGACAGTGAGCTATGGCTACACCTTC. Translating gives CASSSTVSYGYTF.

The V call is TRBV5-1, the J call TRBJ2-5; perhaps TRBD1 as D (6 bases). Germline V gene data show CDR1 as SGHRS and CDR2 as YFSETQ. There are 15 residues in the CDR3. Trimming removed 3 bases from V and 0 bases from J, with 12 bases in between. The CDR3 bases are TGCGCCAGCAGCTCCGACAGGCGGTACCAAGAGACCCAGTACTTC. Residues: CASSSDRRYQETQYF.

The genes are TRBV24-1 and TRBJ2-3, with a possible D match to TRBD1 (5 bases). This CDR3 is 14 amino acids long. V gave up 6 bases and J gave up 3 bases, with 12 bases separating them. The germline CDR1 and CDR2 sequences are KGHDR and SFDVKD. The CDR3, as DNA: TGTGCCACCAGTCCTCCTGGGGCAACAGATACGCAGTATTTT. Encoded protein: CATSPPGATDTQYF.

In its sample, this clone was seen once. The gene calls are TRBV24-1 and TRBJ2-2; 8 bases match TRBD1. Unmatched junction bases numbered 5, after V lost 1 base and J lost 5 bases. The germline gives CDR1 KGHDR, CDR2 SFDVKD. The CDR3 has 16 residues. CDR3 loop: CATSDLGQGTTGELFF. CDR3 sequence (DNA): TGTGCCACCAGTGATTTAGGACAGGGTACGACCGGGGAGCTGTTTTTT.

This rearrangement joins TRBV6-5 to TRBJ1-1; 7 positions agree with TRBD1. CDR3 length equals 14 residues. V gave up 6 bases and J gave up 4 bases; unmatched junction bases: 8. Germline V lookup: CDR1 MNHEY, CDR2 SVGAGI. The CDR3, as DNA: TGTGCCAGCAGAGACAGGGCTGGAAGCACTGAAGCTTTCTTT. It translates to CASRDRAGSTEAFF.

This rearrangement joins TRBV5-1 to TRBJ2-7; TRBD2 might be the D (8 bases). This CDR3 has 14 amino acids. Germline V CDR1 and CDR2: SGHRS, YFSETQ. V shed 4 bases and J shed 4 bases, with 15 bases lying between them. The CDR3 reads CASSREGQTYEQYF. The CDR3 DNA follows: TGCGCCAGCAGCCGGGAGGGACAGACGTACGAGCAGTACTTC.

On this clone: This sample includes further DNA sequences coding for the same CDR3. The rearrangement joins TRBV12-3 or TRBV12-4 to TRBJ2-7, with 8 bases lining up with TRBD1. V shed 5 bases and J 3 bases; nucleotides not matched to a gene: 3. The CDR3 spans 13 residues. CDR3 sequence reads: CASSPGQGYEQYF. CDR3 DNA sequence: TGTGCCAGCAGTCCAGGACAGGGCTACGAGCAGTACTTC.

The chain employs TRBV2 and TRBJ2-1; weak D call: TRBD1 (6 bases). This CDR3 spans 14 amino acids. Per germline, CDR1 SNHLY and CDR2 FYNNEI. The ends were cut back, 6 bases at V and 0 bases at J, with 9 bases in the middle. The CDR3 DNA reads TGTGCCAGCAGGACAGGTAGCTCCTACAATGAGCAGTTCTTC. It specifies CASRTGSSYNEQFF.

This chain links TRBV24-1 with TRBJ1-1, with D unclear. V shed 9 bases and J shed 1 base, with 14 bases lying between them. The germline V gene has CDR1 KGHDR and CDR2 SFDVKD. The CDR3 has 14 amino acids. CDR3 DNA: TGTGCCACCCGGGGATGGGGAAAGAACACTGAAGCTTTCTTT. Residues: CATRGWGKNTEAFF.

This clone was counted many times. The gene calls are TRBV19 and TRBJ1-5; D not certain. CDR3 length: 16 amino acids. Trimming cost V 3 bases and J 3 bases, with 15 bases left between them. Germline V gene data show CDR1 as LNHDA and CDR2 as SQIVND (reference sequence). The CDR3 region has the DNA TGTGCCAGTAGTATCGGTTTTTGGCAGGCCAATCAGCCCCAGCATTTT. It specifies CASSIGFWQANQPQHF. The whole variable domain, remainder taken from reference TRBV19 and TRBJ1-5, is DGGITQSPKYLFRKEGQNVTLSCEQNLNHDAMYWYRQDPGQGLRLIYYSQIVNDFQKGDIAEGYSVSREKKESFPLTVTSAQKNPTAFYLCASSIGFWQANQPQHFGDGTRLSIL.

J is TRBJ1-4 and V is TRBV6-4; TRBD1 might be the D (5 bases). Trimming took off 5 bases at V and 3 bases at J, with 13 bases between the two ends. The CDR3 is made up of 15 amino acids. Germline assignment: CDR1 MRHNA and CDR2 SNTAGT. The CDR3 sequence: CASSWDGGANEKLFF. DNA of the CDR3: TGTGCCAGCAGTTGGGACGGGGGGGCTAATGAAAAACTGTTTTTT.

J is TRBJ2-2 and V is TRBV27; 9 bases align to TRBD1. This CDR3 has 17 amino acids. V gave up 7 bases and J gave up 1 base; unmatched junction bases: 10. Germline V CDR1 and CDR2: MNHEY, SMNVEV (reference sequence). The CDR3 bases are TGTGCCAGCAACCCGAGCCTGGGACAGGGGAACACCGGGGAGCTGTTTTTT. It yields the protein CASNPSLGQGNTGELFF.